The entry that follows covers one T cell receptor (beta chain) sequence. This record comes from a study of shared clonotypes between healthy human individuals. The overall study: Donor ages ranged 18 to 49 years: a couple of women, a few men.

Clones were sequenced by immunoSEQ multiplex PCR, and TCRdb holds only the in-frame ones, with some missing. The sample shows hundreds of thousands of clones, 70% to 80% of them seen only once. The sequenced material came from PBMCs. This sequence originates from a woman in her 40s in good health. Some clones in this sample may be carry-over from other donors' samples.

The CDR3, as DNA: TGTGCCTGGAGTGTAGCAGCTTACTATGGCTACACCTTC. It is translated as CAWSVAAYYGYTF. This chain connects TRBV30 to TRBJ1-2; D not resolved. V shed 0 bases and J shed 3 bases, with 8 bases lying between them. Germline lookup yields CDR1 GTSNPN and CDR2 SVGIG (reference sequence). CDR3 size: 13 residues.